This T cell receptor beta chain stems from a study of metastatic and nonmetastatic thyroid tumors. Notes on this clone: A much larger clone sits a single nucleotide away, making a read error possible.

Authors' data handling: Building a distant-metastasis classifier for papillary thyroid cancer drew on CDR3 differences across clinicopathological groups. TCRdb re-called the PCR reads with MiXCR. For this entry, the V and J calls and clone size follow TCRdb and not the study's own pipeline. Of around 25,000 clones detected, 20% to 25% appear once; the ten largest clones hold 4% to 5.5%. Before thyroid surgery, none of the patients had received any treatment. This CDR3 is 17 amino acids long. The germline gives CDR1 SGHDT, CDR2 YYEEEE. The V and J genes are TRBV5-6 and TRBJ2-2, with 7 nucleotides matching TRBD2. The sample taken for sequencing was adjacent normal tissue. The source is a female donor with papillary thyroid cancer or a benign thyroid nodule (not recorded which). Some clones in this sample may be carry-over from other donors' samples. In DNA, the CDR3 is TGTGCCAGCAGCCTATACAGCGGGGCAGCGAAAACCGGGGAGCTGTTTTTT. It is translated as CASSLYSGAAKTGELFF.